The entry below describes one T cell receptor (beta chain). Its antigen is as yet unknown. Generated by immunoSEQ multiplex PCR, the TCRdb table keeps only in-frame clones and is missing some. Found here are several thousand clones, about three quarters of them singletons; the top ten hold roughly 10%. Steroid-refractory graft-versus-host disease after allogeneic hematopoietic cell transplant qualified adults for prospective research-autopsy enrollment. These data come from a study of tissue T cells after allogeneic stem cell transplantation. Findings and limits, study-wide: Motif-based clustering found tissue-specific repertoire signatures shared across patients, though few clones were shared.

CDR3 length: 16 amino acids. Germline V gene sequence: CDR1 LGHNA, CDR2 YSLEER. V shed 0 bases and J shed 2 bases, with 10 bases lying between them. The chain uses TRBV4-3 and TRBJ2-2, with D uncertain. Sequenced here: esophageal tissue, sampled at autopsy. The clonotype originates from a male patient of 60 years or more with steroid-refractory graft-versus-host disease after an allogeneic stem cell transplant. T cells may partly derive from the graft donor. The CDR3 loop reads CASSQEVGQNTGELFF. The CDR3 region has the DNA TGCGCCAGCAGCCAAGAGGTTGGGCAAAACACCGGGGAGCTGTTTTTT.